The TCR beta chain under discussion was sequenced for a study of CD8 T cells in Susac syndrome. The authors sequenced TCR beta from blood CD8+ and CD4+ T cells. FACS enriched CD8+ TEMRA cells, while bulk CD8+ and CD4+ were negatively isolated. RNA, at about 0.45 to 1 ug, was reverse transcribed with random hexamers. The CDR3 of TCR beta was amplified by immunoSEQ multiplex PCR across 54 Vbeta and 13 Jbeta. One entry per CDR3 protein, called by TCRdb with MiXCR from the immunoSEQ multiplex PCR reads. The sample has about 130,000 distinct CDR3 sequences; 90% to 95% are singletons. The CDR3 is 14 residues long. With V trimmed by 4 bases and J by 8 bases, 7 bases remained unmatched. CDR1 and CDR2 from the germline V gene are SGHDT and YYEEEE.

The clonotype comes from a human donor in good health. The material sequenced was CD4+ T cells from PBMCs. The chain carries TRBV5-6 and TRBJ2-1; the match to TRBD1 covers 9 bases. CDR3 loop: CASSNGQGRHEQFF. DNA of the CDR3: TGTGCCAGCAGCAACGGACAGGGGAGGCATGAGCAGTTCTTC.